This T cell receptor (beta chain) was captured by sequencing in a study of blood T cell repertoires in COVID-19. Germline V gives CDR1 SGDLS, CDR2 YYNGEE. The trim removed 2 bases at V and 0 bases at J, leaving 4 bases unmatched. The CDR3 spans 16 residues. Produced via immunoSEQ multiplex PCR; TCRdb's table is partial and in-frame only. Of fewer than 250,000 clones in the sample, 80% to 90% were seen once. Participants were aged about 18 to 100 years, lived in under 25 US areas, and enrolled virtually. Cohorts were determined from participant-reported clinical history. What was sequenced was PBMCs or T cells enriched from blood (not recorded which). V usage is TRBV9 and J usage is TRBJ2-1; 8 bases are shared with TRBD2. The receptor was derived from a woman younger than 45 with acute COVID-19. Here the CDR3 DNA reads TGTGCCAGCAGCGTCGTAGCGGGGAGCTCCTACAATGAGCAGTTCTTC. It yields the protein CASSVVAGSSYNEQFF. Filled out from reference TRBV9 and TRBJ2-1, the complete variable domain reads DSGVTQTPKHLITATGQRVTLRCSPRSGDLSVYWYQQSLDQGLQFLIQYYNGEERAKGNILERFSAQQFPDLHSELNLSSLELGDSALYFCASSVVAGSSYNEQFFGPGTRLTVL.